The 15 T cell receptor beta chains below come from one sample, sequenced in a study of blood T cells in healthy people across ages. Alongside a J-beta primer mix, a sample-barcoded 5' primer served in a second PCR lasting roughly 6 to 12 cycles. Each CDR3 protein gets one entry after TCRdb re-called the 5' RACE reads with MiXCR. The table has over 500,000 distinct CDR3 sequences, approximately 26% seen once. This sample was also put to use in a study of T cells of mothers and their children.

The sequenced material came from blood. Receptors were obtained from a boy aged 2 to 10 in good health.

This chain joins TRBV25-1 and TRBJ2-3; D gene unclear. Per germline, CDR1 MGHDK and CDR2 SYGVNS. CDR3 length equals 11 residues. Trimming shortened V by 11 bases and J by 2 bases, and 8 bases separated the two germline ends. CDR3 nucleotide sequence: TGTGCCGCCGGACCCACAGATACGCAGTATTTT. This codes for CAAGPTDTQYF.

This clonotype was seen more than once but under ten times. The chain uses TRBV6-5 and TRBJ2-1; 9 bases line up with TRBD1. Trimming took 6 bases from V and 7 from J; bases not matched to a gene: 1. The germline V gene encodes CDR1 MNHEY and CDR2 SVGAGI. There are 12 residues in the CDR3. The DNA for the CDR3 is TGTGCCAGCAGGGACAGGGGTAATGAGCAGTTCTTC. Translated: CASRDRGNEQFF.

The CDR3, as DNA: TGTGCCAGCAGCTTAGCGCCAGCGGGGTTGTCCAACGAGCAGTACTTC. This sequence encodes CASSLAPAGLSNEQYF. V is TRBV7-8 and J is TRBJ2-5; 7 bases agree with TRBD2. The end of the DNA aligns better with TRBJ2-7, so the J call may be wrong. Germline V lookup: CDR1 SGHVS, CDR2 FQNEAQ. The CDR3 is 16 amino acids.

A few counts support this clonotype. Sequence at one end of the junction differs from germline and may be a read error. This chain connects TRBV25-1 to TRBJ2-7, with D possibly matching TRBD1 (7 bases). The CDR3 is 8 amino acids. Germline CDR1 MGHDK, CDR2 SYGVNS. CDR3 nucleotides: TGTACCAGCAGGGGGGCGGTCTTC. Its translation is CTSRGAVF.

The chain links TRBV20-1 to TRBJ2-1; TRBD2 agrees at 12 bases. The J segment lost 0 bases and the V segment lost 2 bases, leaving 2 bases of the junction unmatched. The CDR3 is 16 residues long. Germline V gives CDR1 DFQATT, CDR2 SNEGSKA (reference sequence). The CDR3 loop is CSARSTSGSSYNEQFF. The CDR3 DNA reads TGCAGTGCTAGATCGACTAGCGGGAGCTCCTACAATGAGCAGTTCTTC.

The chain uses TRBV6-2 or TRBV6-3 and TRBJ2-3, with D perhaps being TRBD1 or TRBD2 (5 bases each). CDR3 length equals 14 residues. The ends were cut back, 8 bases at V and 3 bases at J, with 15 bases in the middle. Germline CDR1 reads MNHEY; CDR2 reads SVGEGT. The DNA of the CDR3 is TGTGCCAGCGCAAGCCGGGGCGAGACAGATACGCAGTATTTT. Translating it yields CASASRGETDTQYF.

This clonotype was detected only a few times. The chain joins TRBV29-1 to TRBJ2-5; D is perhaps TRBD1 or TRBD2 (5 bases each). CDR1 is SQVTM and CDR2 is ANQGSEA in the germline V gene. V lost 6 bases and J 2 bases, leaving 16 bases between the germline ends. The CDR3 covers 14 residues. CDR3 nucleotides: TGCAGCGTAGCCACCGGGGCCAGGCAAGAGACCCAGTACTTC. This codes for CSVATGARQETQYF.

The V call is TRBV3-1, the J call TRBJ2-5; D remains ambiguous. Gene TRBJ2-7 matches the end of the DNA better, so the J call may be wrong. The CDR3 extends over 15 amino acids. CDR1 is LGHDT, CDR2 YNNKEL, per germline (reference sequence). For the CDR3, the DNA is TGTGCCAGCAGCCAATGGGTGGTTCAGTCCTACGAGCAGTACTTC. Protein sequence: CASSQWVVQSYEQYF.

This chain connects TRBV30 to TRBJ2-1; possibly TRBD1 or TRBD2 for D (6 bases each). The CDR3 is 13 amino acids. V shed 0 bases and J shed 10 bases, with 13 bases lying between them. CDR1 GTSNPN and CDR2 SVGIG come from the germline V gene (reference sequence). This chain's CDR3 is CAWSVGGMGEQFF. CDR3 DNA: TGTGCCTGGAGTGTAGGGGGGATGGGGGAGCAGTTCTTC.

The chain employs TRBV7-9 and TRBJ1-2; weak D call: TRBD1 (6 bases). V shed 6 bases and J shed 8 bases, with 13 bases lying between them. The CDR3 extends over 12 amino acids. The germline gives CDR1 SEHNR, CDR2 FQNEAQ (reference sequence). The CDR3 sequence is CASRINREGYTF. DNA for the CDR3: TGTGCCAGCAGAATTAACAGGGAAGGCTACACCTTC.

This chain joins TRBV20-1 and TRBJ1-5; D gene ambiguous. V was trimmed by 4 bases and J by 0 bases, leaving 7 bases between them. The germline gives CDR1 DFQATT, CDR2 SNEGSKA (reference sequence). The CDR3 totals 13 residues. The CDR3 DNA is TGCAGTGCTAAGGGTGATAGCAATCAGCCCCAGCATTTT. It translates to CSAKGDSNQPQHF.

CDR3 sequence: CASSLGSVSTDTQYF. The DNA of the CDR3 is TGTGCCAGCAGCTTAGGAAGCGTAAGCACAGATACGCAGTATTTT. The chain has TRBV7-9 and TRBJ2-3; no clear D. The germline V and J ends were trimmed by 1 base and 0 bases, with 8 bases remaining between them. The CDR3 consists of 15 residues. In germline, CDR1 is SEHNR, CDR2 FQNEAQ (reference sequence). The full variable domain, with the rest looked up from reference TRBV7-9 and TRBJ2-3, is DTGVSQNPRHKITKRGQNVTFRCDPISEHNRLYWYRQTLGQGPEFLTYFQNEAQLEKSRLLSDRFSAERPKGSFSTLEIQRTEQGDSAMYLCASSLGSVSTDTQYFGPGTRLTVL.

This clonotype has a handful of counts. The rearrangement joins TRBV12-3 or TRBV12-4 to TRBJ1-1; possibly TRBD1 for D (6 bases). The CDR3 is made up of 13 amino acids. V lost 2 bases and J 11 bases, leaving 15 bases between the germline ends. The CDR3: CASSLRDTSIAFF. In DNA form, the CDR3 reads TGTGCCAGCAGTTTAAGGGACACCTCGATTGCTTTCTTT.

This clonotype was seen only a few times. The chain joins TRBV3-1 to TRBJ1-1; D is ambiguous. CDR1 and CDR2 from the germline V gene are LGHDT and YNNKEL (reference sequence). The length of the CDR3 is 14 residues. V dropped 4 bases and J dropped 6 bases, with 15 bases sitting between them. The CDR3 reads CASSLEGGDSEAFF. The CDR3 coding sequence is TGTGCCAGCAGCCTCGAGGGAGGCGACTCTGAAGCTTTCTTT.

V is TRBV10-3 and J is TRBJ1-3; D is perhaps TRBD1 (6 bases). The germline V gene encodes CDR1 ENHRY and CDR2 SYGVKD. Trimming took off 8 bases at V and 0 bases at J, with 8 bases between the two ends. This CDR3 comprises 13 residues. CDR3 coding DNA: TGTGCCATCCAGGGGTCCTCTGGAAACACCATATATTTT. It specifies CAIQGSSGNTIYF.